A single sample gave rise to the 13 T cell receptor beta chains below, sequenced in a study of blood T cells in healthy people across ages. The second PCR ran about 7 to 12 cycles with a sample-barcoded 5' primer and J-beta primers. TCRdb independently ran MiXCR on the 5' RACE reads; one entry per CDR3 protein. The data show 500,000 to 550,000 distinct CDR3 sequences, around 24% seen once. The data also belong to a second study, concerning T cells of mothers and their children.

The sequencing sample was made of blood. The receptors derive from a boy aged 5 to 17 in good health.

The CDR3 is CASATSSGNTIYF. The CDR3 DNA reads as TGTGCCAGTGCGACGAGCTCTGGAAACACCATATATTTT. The V and J genes are TRBV25-1 and TRBJ1-3; D is undetermined. The CDR3 is 13 amino acids. Per germline, CDR1 MGHDK and CDR2 SYGVNS. V dropped 9 bases and J dropped 0 bases, with 9 bases sitting between them.

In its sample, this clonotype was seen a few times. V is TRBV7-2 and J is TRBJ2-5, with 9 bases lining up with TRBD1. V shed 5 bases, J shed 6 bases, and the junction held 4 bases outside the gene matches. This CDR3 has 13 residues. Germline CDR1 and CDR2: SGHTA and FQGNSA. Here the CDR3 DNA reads TGTGCCAGCAGCCTGGACAGGGGTCAGACCCAGTACTTC. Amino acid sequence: CASSLDRGQTQYF.

CDR3 nucleotide sequence: TGTGCCAGCAGCTTAGAGGCCGCTGAGCAGTTCTTC. This encodes CASSLEAAEQFF. V is TRBV7-2 and J is TRBJ2-1; D unclear. V was trimmed by 1 base and J by 9 bases, leaving 7 bases between them. The CDR3 loop spans 12 amino acids. Looked up from germline, CDR1 is SGHTA and CDR2 is FQGNSA.

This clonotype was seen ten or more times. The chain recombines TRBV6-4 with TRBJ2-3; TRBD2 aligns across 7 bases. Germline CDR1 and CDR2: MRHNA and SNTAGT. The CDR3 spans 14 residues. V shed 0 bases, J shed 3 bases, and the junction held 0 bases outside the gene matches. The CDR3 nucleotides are TGTGCCAGCAGTGACTCGCGGGAGACAGATACGCAGTATTTT. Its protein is CASSDSRETDTQYF.

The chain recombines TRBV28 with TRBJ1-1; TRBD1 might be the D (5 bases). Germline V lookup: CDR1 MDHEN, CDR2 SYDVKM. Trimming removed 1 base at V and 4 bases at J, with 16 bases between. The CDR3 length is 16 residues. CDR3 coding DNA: TGTGCCAGCAGTTTATTCTCTTACCAGGGCGTCACTGAAGCTTTCTTT. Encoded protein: CASSLFSYQGVTEAFF.

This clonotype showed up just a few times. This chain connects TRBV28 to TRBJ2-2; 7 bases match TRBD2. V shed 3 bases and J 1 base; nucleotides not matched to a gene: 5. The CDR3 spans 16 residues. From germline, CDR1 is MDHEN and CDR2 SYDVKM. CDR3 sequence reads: CASSLAVAGNTGELFF. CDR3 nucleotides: TGTGCCAGCAGTTTGGCGGTAGCGGGGAACACCGGGGAGCTGTTTTTT.

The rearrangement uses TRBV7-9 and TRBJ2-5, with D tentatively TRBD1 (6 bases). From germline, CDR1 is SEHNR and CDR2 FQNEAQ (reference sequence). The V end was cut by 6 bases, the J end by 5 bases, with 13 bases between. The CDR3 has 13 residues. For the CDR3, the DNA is TGTGCCAGCAGAACTGGACAGCGGGAGACCCAGTACTTC. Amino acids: CASRTGQRETQYF.

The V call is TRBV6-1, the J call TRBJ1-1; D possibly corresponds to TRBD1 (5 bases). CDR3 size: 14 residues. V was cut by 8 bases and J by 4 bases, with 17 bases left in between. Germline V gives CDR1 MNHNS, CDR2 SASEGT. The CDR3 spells CASSKQGMSTEAFF. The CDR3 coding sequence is TGTGCCAGCTCGAAGCAGGGAATGAGCACTGAAGCTTTCTTT.

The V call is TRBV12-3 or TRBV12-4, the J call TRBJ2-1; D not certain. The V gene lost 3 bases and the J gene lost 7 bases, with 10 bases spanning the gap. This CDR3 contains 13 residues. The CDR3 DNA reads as TGTGCCAGCAGTTTGGTCATGGAAAATGAGCAGTTCTTC. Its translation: CASSLVMENEQFF.

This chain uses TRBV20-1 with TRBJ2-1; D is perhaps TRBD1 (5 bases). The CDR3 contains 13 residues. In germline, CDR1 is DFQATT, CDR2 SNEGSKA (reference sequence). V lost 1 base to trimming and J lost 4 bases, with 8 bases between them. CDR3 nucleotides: TGCAGTGCTAGAGCAGGGAATTACAATGAGCAGTTCTTC. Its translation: CSARAGNYNEQFF.

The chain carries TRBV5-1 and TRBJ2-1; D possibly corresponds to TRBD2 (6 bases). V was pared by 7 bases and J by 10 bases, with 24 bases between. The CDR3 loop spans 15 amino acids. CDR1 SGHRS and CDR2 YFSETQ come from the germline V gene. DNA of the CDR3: TGCGCCAGCGGGGACTTATCGGGCCGGCGTGTGGAGCAGTTCTTC. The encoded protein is CASGDLSGRRVEQFF.

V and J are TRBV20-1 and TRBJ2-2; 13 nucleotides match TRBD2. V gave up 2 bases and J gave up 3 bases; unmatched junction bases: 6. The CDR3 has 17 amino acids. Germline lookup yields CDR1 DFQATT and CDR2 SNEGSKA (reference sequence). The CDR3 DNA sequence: TGCAGTGCTAGAATACTAGCGGGGGGGCCCGACACCGGGGAGCTGTTTTTT. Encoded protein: CSARILAGGPDTGELFF.

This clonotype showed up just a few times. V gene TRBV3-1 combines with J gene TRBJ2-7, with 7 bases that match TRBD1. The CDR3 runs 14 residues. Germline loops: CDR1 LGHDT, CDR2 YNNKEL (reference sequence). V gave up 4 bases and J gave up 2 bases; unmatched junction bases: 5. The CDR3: CASSRGQPAYEQYF. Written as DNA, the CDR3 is TGTGCCAGCAGCCGGGGACAGCCCGCCTACGAGCAGTACTTC.